These T cell receptor beta chains were read from a single sample in a study of PD-1 blockade in classical Hodgkin lymphoma. Profiled with immunoSEQ multiplex PCR; TCRdb holds only in-frame clones, not every one. The profile shows approximately 79,000 clones, 85% to 95% of them singletons. The material was peripheral blood mononuclear cells (PBMCs), obtained before the second cycle of nivolumab. These receptors originate from a human donor with classical Hodgkin lymphoma. The CDR3 runs from the conserved cysteine through the conserved F or W. A D gene is named only where the DNA matches it firmly. Size values are once, few and many counts, or a class for expanded clones, and some rows have none.

j_call: TRBJ1-6
d_call: NA
v_call: TRBV27
clone_size: once
cdr3_nt: TGTGCCAGCACCCCCGGGAGTGGCTCACCCCTCCACTTT
cdr3_aa: CASTPGSGSPLHF

j_call: TRBJ1-2
d_call: TRBD1
v_call: TRBV4-1
clone_size: NA
cdr3_nt: TGCGCCAGCAGCCGAATACAGGGGGACTATGGCTACACCTTC
cdr3_aa: CASSRIQGDYGYTF

j_call: TRBJ2-4
d_call: NA
v_call: TRBV6-6
clone_size: once
cdr3_nt: TGTGCCAGCAGTTACTTAGGACTAGCCAAAAACATTCAGTACTTC
cdr3_aa: CASSYLGLAKNIQYF

j_call: TRBJ2-3
d_call: NA
v_call: TRBV7-9
clone_size: NA
cdr3_nt: TGTGCCAGCAGCTTAAGGGGGAGATTGGCCACAGATACGCAGTATTTT
cdr3_aa: CASSLRGRLATDTQYF

j_call: TRBJ2-3
d_call: NA
v_call: TRBV18
clone_size: NA
cdr3_nt: TGTGCCAGCTCACCCTACAAGAGCACAGATACGCAGTATTTT
cdr3_aa: CASSPYKSTDTQYF

j_call: TRBJ2-1
d_call: NA
v_call: TRBV5-8
clone_size: NA
cdr3_nt: TGTGCCAGCAGCTTGGGGGCTCGAAGGTACAATGAGCAGTTCTTC
cdr3_aa: CASSLGARRYNEQFF

j_call: TRBJ1-5
d_call: NA
v_call: TRBV5-4
clone_size: NA
cdr3_nt: TGTGCCAGCAGCTTGGACCAAGGGCAGCCCCAGCATTTT
cdr3_aa: CASSLDQGQPQHF

j_call: TRBJ2-5
d_call: NA
v_call: TRBV7-2
clone_size: NA
cdr3_nt: TGTGCCAGCAGCCCCCCCGCCCAAGAGACCCAGTACTTC
cdr3_aa: CASSPPAQETQYF

j_call: TRBJ1-1
d_call: NA
v_call: TRBV6-6
clone_size: NA
cdr3_nt: TGTGCCAGCAGGCCAGCCGCCTGGGGCACTGAAGCTTTCTTT
cdr3_aa: CASRPAAWGTEAFF

j_call: TRBJ1-4
d_call: TRBD1
v_call: TRBV11-2
clone_size: NA
cdr3_nt: TGTGCCAGCAGCTTCCAATACAGGACAGGGGATGAAAAACTGTTTTTT
cdr3_aa: CASSFQYRTGDEKLFF

j_call: TRBJ2-3
d_call: TRBD2
v_call: TRBV27
clone_size: NA
cdr3_nt: TGTGCCAGCAGTTGGGGGACTAGCGGGAGCACAGATACGCAGTATTTT
cdr3_aa: CASSWGTSGSTDTQYF

j_call: TRBJ2-7
d_call: NA
v_call: TRBV15
clone_size: NA
cdr3_nt: TGTGCCACCAGCAGCAGCCTGCGGAACTACGAGCAGTACTTC
cdr3_aa: CATSSSLRNYEQYF

j_call: TRBJ2-5
d_call: NA
v_call: TRBV5-4
clone_size: NA
cdr3_nt: TGTGCCAGCAGCACCCGACAGCTAGGAGAGACCCAGTACTTC
cdr3_aa: CASSTRQLGETQYF

j_call: TRBJ2-6
d_call: NA
v_call: TRBV30
clone_size: NA
cdr3_nt: TGTGCCTGGGTGGAAGGAAACTCTGGGGCCAACGTCCTGACTTTC
cdr3_aa: CAWVEGNSGANVLTF

j_call: TRBJ2-1
d_call: TRBD2
v_call: TRBV11-3
clone_size: NA
cdr3_nt: TGTGCCAGCAGCCCAGGGAGGGGAACTAGCAACGCCTACAATGAGCAGTTCTTC
cdr3_aa: CASSPGRGTSNAYNEQFF

j_call: TRBJ1-1
d_call: NA
v_call: TRBV28
clone_size: NA
cdr3_nt: TGTGCCAGCAGTCCGTCGGGGCCGCAGAACACTGAAGCTTTCTTT
cdr3_aa: CASSPSGPQNTEAFF

j_call: TRBJ2-3
d_call: NA
v_call: TRBV6-1
clone_size: NA
cdr3_nt: TGTGCCAGCAGTGGCTTTGACAGCACAGATACGCAGTATTTT
cdr3_aa: CASSGFDSTDTQYF

j_call: TRBJ1-1
d_call: NA
v_call: TRBV5-1
clone_size: few
cdr3_nt: TGCGCCAGCAGCTTGCTTGAACATGAAGCTTTCTTT
cdr3_aa: CASSLLEHEAFF

j_call: TRBJ1-3
d_call: NA
v_call: TRBV27
clone_size: NA
cdr3_nt: TGTGCCAGCAGTTTATCTCCACGAAACACCATATATTTT
cdr3_aa: CASSLSPRNTIYF

j_call: TRBJ2-5
d_call: NA
v_call: TRBV4-1
clone_size: NA
cdr3_nt: TGCGCCAGCAGCCAAGTCCAGCGGGAGACCCAGTACTTC
cdr3_aa: CASSQVQRETQYF

j_call: TRBJ2-2
d_call: NA
v_call: TRBV7-6
clone_size: NA
cdr3_nt: TGTGCCAGCAGCACGTACGTCGAAGGCGCCGGGGAGCTGTTTTTT
cdr3_aa: CASSTYVEGAGELFF

j_call: TRBJ2-3
d_call: TRBD2
v_call: TRBV30
clone_size: once
cdr3_nt: TGTGCCTGGAGTGTAGGTGTTAGCGGGAGAGGCACAGATACGCAGTATTTT
cdr3_aa: CAWSVGVSGRGTDTQYF

j_call: TRBJ1-3
d_call: NA
v_call: TRBV6-6
clone_size: NA
cdr3_nt: TGTGCCAGCAGACCCGCCGGGGGCTCTGGAAACACCATATATTTT
cdr3_aa: CASRPAGGSGNTIYF

j_call: TRBJ1-4
d_call: TRBD1
v_call: TRBV19
clone_size: NA
cdr3_nt: TGTGCCAGTAGTATTCTCCAGGGGGCTTATGATGAAAAACTGTTTTTT
cdr3_aa: CASSILQGAYDEKLFF

j_call: TRBJ2-1
d_call: TRBD2
v_call: TRBV7-2
clone_size: NA
cdr3_nt: TGTGCCAGCAGCCTAGCGGGAGCCCCCTACAATGAGCAGTTCTTC
cdr3_aa: CASSLAGAPYNEQFF

j_call: TRBJ1-1
d_call: TRBD1
v_call: TRBV30
clone_size: NA
cdr3_nt: TGTGCCTGGAGTGTGGGACAGGGGATGAACACTGAAGCTTTCTTT
cdr3_aa: CAWSVGQGMNTEAFF

j_call: TRBJ2-7
d_call: NA
v_call: TRBV7-9
clone_size: NA
cdr3_nt: TGTGCCAGCAGTCTAGGCGCGACCACCTACGAGCAGTACTTC
cdr3_aa: CASSLGATTYEQYF

j_call: TRBJ2-7
d_call: NA
v_call: TRBV5-1
clone_size: NA
cdr3_nt: TGCGCCAGCAGCTTGGGACAGTTGGAGCAGTACTTC
cdr3_aa: CASSLGQLEQYF

j_call: TRBJ2-6
d_call: NA
v_call: TRBV6-1
clone_size: NA
cdr3_nt: TGTGCCAGCAGTGGACGGGGAGCCAACGTCCTGACTTTC
cdr3_aa: CASSGRGANVLTF

j_call: TRBJ2-1
d_call: NA
v_call: TRBV6-5
clone_size: NA
cdr3_nt: TGTGCCAGCAGTTACCCGGGAAGAGATGAGCAGTTCTTC
cdr3_aa: CASSYPGRDEQFF

j_call: TRBJ2-7
d_call: TRBD1
v_call: TRBV2
clone_size: NA
cdr3_nt: TGTGCCACCCTGAGTACCCAACCGGGACAGGGCTCCTACGAGCAGTACTTC
cdr3_aa: CATLSTQPGQGSYEQYF

j_call: TRBJ1-1
d_call: TRBD1
v_call: TRBV6-1
clone_size: NA
cdr3_nt: TGTGCCAGCAGTCAATACGTTACAGGGGGATCTGAAGCTTTCTTT
cdr3_aa: CASSQYVTGGSEAFF

j_call: TRBJ1-3
d_call: TRBD1
v_call: TRBV18
clone_size: few
cdr3_nt: TGTGCCAGCTCACTATCCGGGACAGGGGGATCTGGAAACACCATATATTTT
cdr3_aa: CASSLSGTGGSGNTIYF

j_call: TRBJ2-4
d_call: TRBD2
v_call: TRBV19
clone_size: NA
cdr3_nt: TGTGCCAGTAGCCCCCCGGGAGGGCAGGGGAATTGGGACATTCAGTACTTC
cdr3_aa: CASSPPGGQGNWDIQYF

j_call: TRBJ2-1
d_call: TRBD2
v_call: TRBV20-1
clone_size: NA
cdr3_nt: TGCAGCGTAGCGGGAGCTTTGGAGCAGTTCTTC
cdr3_aa: CSVAGALEQFF

j_call: TRBJ2-3
d_call: TRBD1
v_call: TRBV15
clone_size: NA
cdr3_nt: TGTGCCACCAGCAGAGATACCGGGACAGGGCACACAGATACGCAGTATTTT
cdr3_aa: CATSRDTGTGHTDTQYF

j_call: TRBJ2-5
d_call: TRBD2
v_call: TRBV28
clone_size: NA
cdr3_nt: TGTGCCAGCAGTTTAGCAGGGAGGGGAGAGACCCAGTACTTC
cdr3_aa: CASSLAGRGETQYF

j_call: TRBJ1-1
d_call: NA
v_call: TRBV9
clone_size: NA
cdr3_nt: TGTGCCAGCAGCGTGGCCGGTGACACTGAAGCTTTCTTT
cdr3_aa: CASSVAGDTEAFF

j_call: TRBJ1-2
d_call: TRBD1
v_call: TRBV27
clone_size: NA
cdr3_nt: TGTGCCAGCAGATCTCGTGACAGGGGGCCTAGTGGCTACACCTTC
cdr3_aa: CASRSRDRGPSGYTF

j_call: TRBJ2-1
d_call: TRBD2
v_call: TRBV19
clone_size: NA
cdr3_nt: TGTGCCAGTAGTCCTTACCGGAACAGCGGGAGGGCGCACAATGAGCAGTTCTTC
cdr3_aa: CASSPYRNSGRAHNEQFF

j_call: TRBJ2-7
d_call: NA
v_call: TRBV2
clone_size: few
cdr3_nt: TGTGCCAGCAGTGAAGGCGGGTCCTACGAGCAGTACTTC
cdr3_aa: CASSEGGSYEQYF

j_call: TRBJ1-5
d_call: NA
v_call: TRBV6-4
clone_size: NA
cdr3_nt: TGTGCCAGCAGTGATTTGGGGGGGCAAAATCAGCCCCAGCATTTT
cdr3_aa: CASSDLGGQNQPQHF

j_call: TRBJ1-4
d_call: NA
v_call: TRBV30
clone_size: NA
cdr3_nt: TGTGCCTGGAGTGGCAGTGGGAATGAAAAACTGTTTTTT
cdr3_aa: CAWSGSGNEKLFF

j_call: TRBJ2-7
d_call: NA
v_call: TRBV21-1
clone_size: NA
cdr3_nt: TGTGCCAGCAGCAGAACAGGGGGAACGAGGAATGGGTGCGCGAACTACGAGCAGTACTTC
cdr3_aa: CASSRTGGTRNGCANYEQYF

j_call: TRBJ2-7
d_call: NA
v_call: TRBV28
clone_size: NA
cdr3_nt: TGTGCCAGCGGATCGAGCTCCTACGAGCAGTACTTC
cdr3_aa: CASGSSSYEQYF

j_call: TRBJ2-3
d_call: NA
v_call: TRBV18
clone_size: NA
cdr3_nt: TGTGCCAGCTCACCACAACCTCTGGATACGCAGTATTTT
cdr3_aa: CASSPQPLDTQYF

j_call: TRBJ1-5
d_call: NA
v_call: TRBV27
clone_size: NA
cdr3_nt: TGTGCCAGCAGCTCGGGTGGGGGCCCCAGCAATCAGCCCCAGCATTTT
cdr3_aa: CASSSGGGPSNQPQHF

j_call: TRBJ2-1
d_call: NA
v_call: TRBV27
clone_size: once
cdr3_nt: TGTGCCAGCAGTTTGCGGGACAGCCTCAATGAGCAGTTCTTC
cdr3_aa: CASSLRDSLNEQFF

j_call: TRBJ2-7
d_call: NA
v_call: TRBV9
clone_size: NA
cdr3_nt: TGTGCCAGCAGCACAGACTCCTACGAGCAGTACTTC
cdr3_aa: CASSTDSYEQYF

j_call: TRBJ2-2
d_call: NA
v_call: TRBV10-1
clone_size: NA
cdr3_nt: TGCGCCAGCAGAGGGGACACCGGGGAGCTGTTTTTT
cdr3_aa: CASRGDTGELFF

j_call: TRBJ2-1
d_call: TRBD1
v_call: TRBV6-5
clone_size: NA
cdr3_nt: TGTGCCAGCAGTGGCGACAGGGGTAATGAGCAGTTCTTC
cdr3_aa: CASSGDRGNEQFF